This T cell receptor (beta chain) was identified during a study of shared clonotypes between healthy human individuals. Study details: Researchers drew samples from two women and three men aged 18 to 49. Study-wide results and caveats: The study drew on few donors, limiting represented genetic and exposure-history diversity. An anticipated effect of sequencing depth on clonotype sharing among donors was recognized.

Sequenced by immunoSEQ multiplex PCR; TCRdb stores in-frame clones only, minus some. The sample has some 470,000 clones, 60% to 85% seen once. Deletions cut 5 bases from V and 7 bases from J, with 13 bases between. This CDR3 has 12 residues. From germline, CDR1 is SGHRS and CDR2 YFSETQ. Notes on this clone: As yet, its antigen is unknown.

The sequence came from a woman aged 40 to 50 in good health. Some clones in this sample may be carry-over from other donors' samples. The chain carries TRBV5-1 and TRBJ2-7, with D maybe TRBD2 (5 bases). The sequencing input was PBMCs. The CDR3: CASRRGLGEQYF. The CDR3 bases are TGCGCCAGCAGGAGAGGGCTCGGGGAGCAGTACTTC.